Shown below are 30 T cell receptor beta chains from a single sample sequenced in a study of identical twins. Using its own MiXCR run on the 5' RACE reads, TCRdb lists one record per CDR3 protein. The profile shows about 530,000 distinct CDR3 sequences, more than 20% of them singletons. The sample was also reused in another study, on yellow fever vaccine responses in identical twins.

The specimen sequenced was CD4+ T cells sorted from blood. The receptors were gathered from a woman between 18 and 29 years old in good health.

This clonotype was observed a few times. The genes are TRBV18 and TRBJ2-7; D call uncertain. The CDR3 length is 14 residues. From germline, CDR1 is KGHSH and CDR2 LQKENI. V gave up 2 bases and J gave up 5 bases, with 13 bases separating them. The DNA for the CDR3 is TGTGCCAGCTCACCAGTTGCCGGGTCCCACGAGCAGTACGTC. The encoded protein is CASSPVAGSHEQYV.

Only a few counts were recorded for this clonotype. The chain uses TRBV11-2 and TRBJ2-3; 7 bases match TRBD1. CDR3 size: 17 residues. V lost 0 bases and J lost 4; bases outside the gene matches: 10. From germline, CDR1 is SGHAT and CDR2 FQNNGV. The CDR3 nucleotides read TGTGCCAGCAGCTTAGAAGGGACAGTAGGCCTCGCAGATACGCAGTATTTT. The encoded protein is CASSLEGTVGLADTQYF.

CDR3 sequence: CASSSPGTSGGTETQYF. The CDR3 DNA reads as TGTGCCAGTAGTTCCCCCGGGACTAGCGGGGGTACGGAGACCCAGTACTTC. The chain carries TRBV19 and TRBJ2-5; 14 bases are a match to TRBD2. Germline-derived CDR1 and CDR2 are LNHDA and SQIVND (reference sequence). Germline trimming cut 5 bases from V and 5 bases from J; bases unmatched to any gene: 10. This CDR3 spans 17 amino acids.

Concerning this clonotype: A junction end diverges from the germline sequence, so it may reflect a read error. This chain connects TRBV12-3 or TRBV12-4 to TRBJ2-1, with D possibly TRBD1 on 6 matching bases. CDR3 length: 18 amino acids. CDR3 sequence reads: CTSSLGAGARSSYNEQFF. The CDR3, as DNA: TGTACCAGCAGTTTGGGGGCAGGGGCCCGGAGTTCCTACAATGAGCAGTTCTTC.

This chain connects TRBV4-1 to TRBJ2-5; weak D call: TRBD1 (6 bases). The CDR3 extends over 16 amino acids. Germline CDR1 MGHRA, CDR2 YSYEKL. Trimming stripped 1 base from V and 4 bases from J, with 16 bases between. CDR3 residues: CASSQVLQGPGETQYF. As DNA, the CDR3 is TGCGCCAGCAGCCAAGTCTTACAGGGCCCTGGAGAGACCCAGTACTTC.

This rearrangement joins TRBV6-6 to TRBJ1-1, with D maybe TRBD1 (5 bases). V lost 6 bases, J lost 4 bases, and 12 bases lay in between. Germline CDR1 MNHNY, CDR2 SVGAGI (reference sequence). The CDR3 contains 13 residues. This CDR3 reads CASSSWGSTEAFF. CDR3 sequence (DNA): TGTGCCAGCAGCTCCTGGGGGAGCACTGAAGCTTTCTTT.

CDR3 nucleotides: TGTGCCAGCAGAGAGACAGGGGGCACAGATACGCAGTATTTT. It encodes CASRETGGTDTQYF. The chain has TRBV6-1 and TRBJ2-3; 8 bases agree with TRBD1. This CDR3 has 14 residues. The V gene end was trimmed by 6 bases and the J gene end by 1 base; junction bases not matched to a gene: 3. Germline lookup yields CDR1 MNHNS and CDR2 SASEGT.

This clonotype appeared a few times. The chain employs TRBV12-3 or TRBV12-4 and TRBJ2-1, with 11 bases aligning to TRBD1. V lost 5 bases and J lost 7; bases outside the gene matches: 4. The CDR3 runs 14 residues. Here the CDR3 DNA reads TGTGCCAGCAGTCAGGGACAGGGGGGTAATGAGCAGTTCTTC. As protein: CASSQGQGGNEQFF.

The CDR3 nucleotides are TGTGCCAGTAGTAAACAGGAGTCCTACAATGAGCAGTTCTTC. Amino acid sequence: CASSKQESYNEQFF. The chain combines TRBV19 with TRBJ2-1; possible D gene TRBD1, 5 bases. Per germline, CDR1 LNHDA and CDR2 SQIVND (reference sequence). This CDR3 contains 14 residues. V was shortened by 4 bases and J by 1 base, with 8 bases between the two germline ends. Filled out from reference TRBV19 and TRBJ2-1, the complete variable domain reads DGGITQSPKYLFRKEGQNVTLSCEQNLNHDAMYWYRQDPGQGLRLIYYSQIVNDFQKGDIAEGYSVSREKKESFPLTVTSAQKNPTAFYLCASSKQESYNEQFFGPGTRLTVL.

This chain connects TRBV6-5 to TRBJ2-5; 9 nucleotides line up with TRBD1. V trimming: 4 bases; J trimming: 5 bases; junction bases outside the gene matches: 8. CDR3 length equals 15 residues. Germline CDR1 reads MNHEY; CDR2 reads SVGAGI. The CDR3 nucleotides read TGTGCCAGCAGTTGGGACAGGGTGGGTACGGAGACCCAGTACTTC. Its protein is CASSWDRVGTETQYF.

The chain has TRBV12-3 or TRBV12-4 and TRBJ2-5, with D perhaps matching TRBD2 (6 bases). Deletions cut 3 bases from V and 3 bases from J, with 11 bases between. This CDR3 is 14 amino acids long. CDR3 in DNA: TGTGCCAGCAGTTTGGGGGGAATTAAAGAGACCCAGTACTTC. Its translation: CASSLGGIKETQYF.

This clonotype was seen a few times. V and J are TRBV28 and TRBJ2-2, with D possibly matching TRBD1 (5 bases). The CDR3 sequence is 14 residues long. V lost 4 bases to trimming and J lost 6 bases, with 12 bases between them. Germline-derived CDR1 and CDR2 are MDHEN and SYDVKM. This chain's CDR3 is CASSSQGPPGELFF. DNA for the CDR3: TGTGCCAGCAGTTCGCAGGGTCCCCCCGGGGAGCTGTTTTTT. The full variable domain, with the rest looked up from reference TRBV28 and TRBJ2-2, is DVKVTQSSRYLVKRTGEKVFLECVQDMDHENMFWYRQDPGLGLRLIYFSYDVKMKEKGDIPEGYSVSREKKERFSLILESASTNQTSMYLCASSSQGPPGELFFGEGSRLTVL.

The chain combines TRBV5-1 with TRBJ2-1, with 7 bases matching TRBD2. In germline, CDR1 is SGHRS, CDR2 YFSETQ. CDR3 length: 15 amino acids. After removal of 1 base from V and 4 bases from J, the junction contained 5 bases not matched to a gene. The CDR3 region is CASSLWLADYNEQFF. The CDR3, as DNA: TGCGCCAGCAGCTTGTGGCTAGCGGATTACAATGAGCAGTTCTTC.

The J gene is TRBJ2-7, the V gene TRBV20-1; D perhaps matches TRBD2 (6 bases). Trimming removed 0 bases at V and 3 bases at J, with 15 bases between. The CDR3 extends over 15 amino acids. Germline values: CDR1 DFQATT, CDR2 SNEGSKA (reference sequence). Written as DNA, the CDR3 is TGCAGTGCTAGAGATCCTGGGGCTAGCGTCTACGAGCAGTACGTC. The encoded protein is CSARDPGASVYEQYV.

The V gene is TRBV5-1, the J gene TRBJ1-5, with D possibly matching TRBD1 (6 bases). CDR3 length: 13 amino acids. Germline loops: CDR1 SGHRS, CDR2 YFSETQ. V was shortened by 4 bases and J by 5 bases, with 10 bases between the two germline ends. The chain's CDR3 is CASSVDSDQPQHF. CDR3 DNA: TGCGCCAGCAGCGTGGACAGCGATCAGCCCCAGCATTTT.

The chain couples TRBV2 to TRBJ2-5; the D gene is possibly TRBD2 (5 bases). V was shortened by 8 bases and J by 1 base, with 11 bases between the two germline ends. Germline CDR1 SNHLY, CDR2 FYNNEI. The CDR3 runs 13 residues. The CDR3 spells CASVRRSQETQYF. Written as DNA, the CDR3 is TGTGCCAGCGTGAGGAGGTCCCAAGAGACCCAGTACTTC. Based on the CDR3 plus reference TRBV2 and TRBJ2-5, the full variable domain is EPEVTQTPSHQVTQMGQEVILRCVPISNHLYFYWYRQILGQKVEFLVSFYNNEISEKSEIFDDQFSVERPDGSNFTLKIRSTKLEDSAMYFCASVRRSQETQYFGPGTRLLVL.

The J gene is TRBJ1-3, the V gene TRBV5-6; unclear D gene. Germline assignment: CDR1 SGHDT and CDR2 YYEEEE. Trimming cost V 3 bases and J 5 bases, with 15 bases left between them. The CDR3 has 15 amino acids. The CDR3 is CASSSPPRERNTIYF. In nucleotides, the CDR3 is TGTGCCAGCAGCTCACCTCCGAGGGAAAGAAACACCATATATTTT.

This clonotype came up a few times. V gene TRBV20-1 combines with J gene TRBJ2-5; D remains unclear. From germline, CDR1 is DFQATT and CDR2 SNEGSKA (reference sequence). V was clipped by 0 bases and J by 5 bases, with 16 bases between them. CDR3 length equals 15 residues. The CDR3 protein is CSARDPRVPQETQYF. CDR3 coding DNA: TGCAGTGCTAGAGATCCCCGCGTACCGCAGGAGACCCAGTACTTC.

This clonotype was found a few times. This rearrangement joins TRBV5-1 to TRBJ2-3; TRBD2 might be the D (5 bases). V lost 4 bases to trimming and J lost 0 bases, with 15 bases between them. CDR3 size: 16 residues. Germline V gene sequence: CDR1 SGHRS, CDR2 YFSETQ. The CDR3 sequence: CASSARPSSSTDTQYF. The CDR3 nucleotides are TGCGCCAGCAGCGCACGGCCTAGCAGTAGCACAGATACGCAGTATTTT. The whole variable domain, filled in from reference TRBV5-1 and TRBJ2-3, reads KAGVTQTPRYLIKTRGQQVTLSCSPISGHRSVSWYQQTPGQGLQFLFEYFSETQRNKGNFPGRFSGRQFSNSRSEMNVSTLELGDSALYLCASSARPSSSTDTQYFGPGTRLTVL.

This clonotype was picked up a small number of times. The V and J genes are TRBV20-1 and TRBJ2-2; 8 bases are shared with TRBD2. CDR1 is DFQATT and CDR2 is SNEGSKA in the germline V gene (reference sequence). The length of the CDR3 is 15 residues. The J segment lost 15 bases and the V segment lost 2 bases, leaving 17 bases of the junction unmatched. CDR3 nucleotides: TGCAGTGCTAGATTATCGACTAGCGCCTCCCCGGGGGTGTTTTTT. Its translation is CSARLSTSASPGVFF.

This clonotype has only a few counts. The chain combines TRBV24-1 with TRBJ2-1; D unresolved. The CDR3 sequence is 16 residues long. The germline CDR1 and CDR2 sequences are KGHDR and SFDVKD. The V and J ends lost 0 bases and 1 base respectively, with 9 bases between them. CDR3 DNA: TGTGCCACCAGTGATTTGCAGGACGGTTCCTACAATGAGCAGTTCTTC. This translates into CATSDLQDGSYNEQFF.

The chain recombines TRBV20-1 with TRBJ2-1; D uncertain. Germline CDR1 and CDR2: DFQATT and SNEGSKA (reference sequence). This CDR3 comprises 14 residues. V lost 3 bases, J lost 3 bases, and 12 bases lay in between. Written as DNA, the CDR3 is TGCAGTGCTAGTGTCTCAGGCGTCTACAATGAGCAGTTCTTC. As protein: CSASVSGVYNEQFF.

The rearrangement links TRBV18 to TRBJ2-1; unclear D gene. The CDR3 loop spans 13 amino acids. Trimming left V 3 bases short and J 13 bases short, with 16 bases between. Germline-derived CDR1 and CDR2 are KGHSH and LQKENI. Written as DNA, the CDR3 is TGTGCCAGCTCACCTCTTAAAGAATCCCTACAGTTCTTC. Protein: CASSPLKESLQFF. Variable domain in full (rest from reference TRBV18 and TRBJ2-1): NAGVMQNPRHLVRRRGQEARLRCSPMKGHSHVYWYRQLPEEGLKFMVYLQKENIIDESGMPKERFSAEFPKEGPSILRIQQVVRGDSAAYFCASSPLKESLQFFGPGTRLTVL.

This clonotype turned up a few times. CDR3 DNA sequence: TGTGCCAGCAGATCGACAGGGACCAATCAGCCCCAGCATTTT. This translates into CASRSTGTNQPQHF. The chain recombines TRBV2 with TRBJ1-5, with 7 bases matching TRBD1. CDR1 and CDR2 (germline): SNHLY, FYNNEI. V trimming: 6 bases; J trimming: 3 bases; junction bases outside the gene matches: 5. This CDR3 contains 14 residues.

The chain carries TRBV5-1 and TRBJ2-2; no clear D gene. Trimming left V 6 bases short and J 1 base short, with 10 bases between. The CDR3 is 14 amino acids. Per the germline V gene, CDR1 is SGHRS and CDR2 is YFSETQ. CDR3 nucleotide sequence: TGCGCCAGCAACGATCGGATGAACACCGGGGAGCTGTTTTTT. The encoded protein is CASNDRMNTGELFF.

This clonotype occurred a few times. This chain joins TRBV12-3 or TRBV12-4 and TRBJ2-3; D unclear. The CDR3 runs 15 residues. The ends were cut back, 3 bases at V and 3 bases at J, with 13 bases in the middle. As DNA, the CDR3 is TGTGCCAGCAGTTTCTCAGTTGACGGGACAGATACGCAGTATTTT. Translation: CASSFSVDGTDTQYF.

This sequence joins TRBV7-9 and TRBJ2-1; TRBD2 matches 12 bases. The CDR3 length is 16 residues. In germline, CDR1 is SEHNR, CDR2 FQNEAQ (reference sequence). The trim removed 5 bases at V and 9 bases at J, leaving 11 bases unmatched. The CDR3 DNA is TGTGCCAGCAGCCCAGGGGGCCTAGCGGGAGGGGTTGAGCAGTTCTTC. This translates into CASSPGGLAGGVEQFF.

In its sample, this clonotype was seen a few times. The chain carries TRBV12-3 or TRBV12-4 and TRBJ1-4; no reliable D call. The CDR3 loop spans 14 amino acids. V was cut by 5 bases and J by 4 bases, with 11 bases left in between. CDR3 loop: CASSQRQSNEKLFF. CDR3 sequence (DNA): TGTGCCAGCAGTCAGCGGCAGAGTAATGAAAAACTGTTTTTT.

This clonotype was picked up a small number of times. The chain couples TRBV7-3 to TRBJ2-1; D might be TRBD2 (6 bases). This CDR3 has 13 amino acids. CDR1 is SGHTA, CDR2 FQGTGA, per germline. Trimming took 5 bases from V and 9 from J, leaving 14 bases between them. In DNA form, the CDR3 reads TGTGCCAGCAGCCAGACGACGGAGGGTGAGCAGTTCTTC. Amino acid sequence: CASSQTTEGEQFF.

V gene TRBV27 combines with J gene TRBJ2-7; D is unclear. The CDR3 covers 13 residues. Trimming stripped 5 bases from V and 1 base from J, with 9 bases between. Germline loops: CDR1 MNHEY, CDR2 SMNVEV (reference sequence). The CDR3 reads CASSRVGSYEQYF. The CDR3, as DNA: TGTGCCAGCAGTCGGGTGGGTTCCTACGAGCAGTACTTC.